This T cell receptor (beta chain) was identified in a study of shared clonotypes between healthy human individuals. Study-wide background: The cohort comprised a couple of women and a few men. Their ages spanned 18 to 49 years. Regarding the study as a whole: Sequencing depth was expected to influence donor clonotype sharing.

Germline CDR1 and CDR2: GTSNPN and SVGIG (reference sequence). The CDR3 is 11 residues long. Trimming took 2 bases from V and 5 from J, leaving 7 bases between them. The data were produced by immunoSEQ multiplex PCR, yet TCRdb's version contains in-frame clones alone and is incomplete. This table has hundreds of thousands of clones, about 97% appearing once. Only a few counts were recorded for this clone. Its target is unknown. Sequencing input: naive CD4+ T cells sorted from blood. This sample's subset: CD45RA+ positively selected. This TCR came from a woman in her thirties in good health. The gene calls are TRBV30 and TRBJ2-7; D is unclear. The chain's CDR3 is CAWSPSHEQYF. CDR3 coding DNA: TGTGCCTGGAGTCCGTCCCACGAGCAGTACTTC.